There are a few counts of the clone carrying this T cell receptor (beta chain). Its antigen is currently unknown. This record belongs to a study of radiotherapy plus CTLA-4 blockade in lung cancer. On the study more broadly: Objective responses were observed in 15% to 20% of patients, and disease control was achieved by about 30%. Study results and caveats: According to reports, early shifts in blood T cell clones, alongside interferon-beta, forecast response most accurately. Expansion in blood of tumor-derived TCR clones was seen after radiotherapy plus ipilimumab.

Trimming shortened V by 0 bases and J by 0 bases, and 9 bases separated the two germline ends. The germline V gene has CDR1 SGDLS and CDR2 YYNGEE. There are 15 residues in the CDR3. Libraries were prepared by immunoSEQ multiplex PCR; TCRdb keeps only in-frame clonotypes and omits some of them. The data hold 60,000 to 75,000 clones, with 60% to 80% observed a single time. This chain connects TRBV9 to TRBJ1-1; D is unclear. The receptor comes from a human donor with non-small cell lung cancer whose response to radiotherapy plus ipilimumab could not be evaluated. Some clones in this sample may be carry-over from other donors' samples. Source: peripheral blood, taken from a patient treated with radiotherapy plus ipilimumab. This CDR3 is CASSVVGRLNTEAFF. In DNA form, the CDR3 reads TGTGCCAGCAGCGTAGTTGGCAGGTTGAACACTGAAGCTTTCTTT. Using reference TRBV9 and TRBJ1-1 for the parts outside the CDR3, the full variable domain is DSGVTQTPKHLITATGQRVTLRCSPRSGDLSVYWYQQSLDQGLQFLIQYYNGEERAKGNILERFSAQQFPDLHSELNLSSLELGDSALYFCASSVVGRLNTEAFFGQGTRLTVV.